Following are 20 T cell receptor beta chains from one sample sequenced in a study of T-cell memory formation after mild COVID-19. TCRdb re-analysed the 5' RACE reads in MiXCR, keeping a single row per CDR3 protein. The sample includes some 290,000 distinct CDR3 sequences, roughly 16% seen only once; the top ten take approximately 25%. Specimen: PBMCs or a T cell subset sorted from them (not recorded which). Receptor source: a man in his late teens or twenties who had mild COVID-19 (a few samples of this study predate the infection). Cell type and time point are not known.

This sequence joins TRBV7-9 and TRBJ1-2; no definite D call. CDR1 is SEHNR and CDR2 is FQNEAQ in the germline V gene (reference sequence). The CDR3 spans 15 residues. The V end was cut by 1 base, the J end by 5 bases, with 14 bases between. The CDR3 DNA is TGTGCCAGCAGCTTAGGAGAGCGGGCGGATTATGGCTACACCTTC. Protein: CASSLGERADYGYTF.

This clonotype came up a few times. V usage is TRBV12-3 or TRBV12-4 and J usage is TRBJ2-6; possibly TRBD1 or TRBD2 for D (5 bases each). The CDR3 runs 15 residues. Trimming pared 3 bases from V and 3 bases from J, leaving 9 bases between. In DNA, the CDR3 is TGTGCCAGCAGTTTCCGGGACGGTGGGGCCAACGTCCTGACTTTC. The encoded protein is CASSFRDGGANVLTF.

This clonotype was detected a few times. V gene TRBV18 combines with J gene TRBJ1-2, with 7 bases that match TRBD1. V shed 2 bases and J 4 bases; nucleotides not matched to a gene: 7. Germline-derived CDR1 and CDR2 are KGHSH and LQKENI. The CDR3 runs 15 residues. The CDR3 DNA is TGTGCCAGCTCACCATTAGTAGGGACAGCCTATGGCTACACCTTC. It specifies CASSPLVGTAYGYTF.

This clonotype was seen a few times. V usage is TRBV7-2 and J usage is TRBJ1-2; 9 bases line up with TRBD1. Germline V gives CDR1 SGHTA, CDR2 FQGNSA. V was clipped by 6 bases and J by 8 bases; unmatched bases: 10. This CDR3 is 14 amino acids long. The CDR3 DNA follows: TGTGCCAGCAGTTCCCATAGGGACAGGGACGGCTACACCTTC. It codes for CASSSHRDRDGYTF.

This clonotype was counted a few times. The V and J genes are TRBV9 and TRBJ2-4; weak D call: TRBD1 (6 bases). CDR1 and CDR2 from the germline V gene are SGDLS and YYNGEE. Trimming took off 3 bases at V and 0 bases at J, with 16 bases between the two ends. CDR3 length equals 17 residues. CDR3 nucleotides: TGTGCCAGCAGCGCAGGGACACGAGAACTAGCCAAAAACATTCAGTACTTC. Its translation is CASSAGTRELAKNIQYF.

Many counts were recorded for this clonotype. The V and J genes are TRBV2 and TRBJ2-1, with 10 positions matching TRBD1. CDR1 SNHLY and CDR2 FYNNEI come from the germline V gene. The CDR3 has 17 amino acids. V lost 4 bases to trimming and J lost 6 bases; unmatched junction nucleotides: 12. CDR3: CASSGAAGTGEVNEQFF. In nucleotides, the CDR3 is TGTGCCAGCAGTGGGGCCGCCGGGACAGGGGAGGTCAATGAGCAGTTCTTC.

J is TRBJ1-1 and V is TRBV7-3; D is unresolved. V dropped 5 bases and J dropped 2 bases, with 9 bases sitting between them. CDR3 length: 13 amino acids. Germline CDR1 SGHTA, CDR2 FQGTGA. CDR3 nucleotides: TGTGCCAGCAGCCCTGGCCACAACACTGAAGCTTTCTTT. It encodes CASSPGHNTEAFF.

This clonotype was picked up a small number of times. The chain links TRBV7-8 to TRBJ2-2, with 12 bases that match TRBD1. The CDR3 runs 16 residues. CDR1 is SGHVS, CDR2 FQNEAQ, per germline. J was trimmed by 5 bases and V by 5 bases; bases with no gene match: 6. CDR3 coding DNA: TGTGCCAGCAGCCGGGGACAGGGGGCGTGGACCGGGGAGCTGTTTTTT. It is translated as CASSRGQGAWTGELFF.

This clonotype was found once. This chain uses TRBV5-1 with TRBJ2-1, with 11 positions matching TRBD2. Germline V gene sequence: CDR1 SGHRS, CDR2 YFSETQ. The trim removed 4 bases at V and 2 bases at J, leaving 2 bases unmatched. This CDR3 is built from 15 residues. The DNA of the CDR3 is TGCGCCAGCAGCCCGACTAGCGGGACCTACAATGAGCAGTTCTTC. Amino acids: CASSPTSGTYNEQFF.

This rearrangement joins TRBV7-3 to TRBJ1-6; D gene unclear. Trimming removed 10 bases at V and 8 bases at J, with 15 bases between. Germline assignment: CDR1 SGHTA and CDR2 FQGTGA. The CDR3 runs to 13 residues. The CDR3 bases are TGTGCCACCGCGGATAATATTTATTCACCCCTCCACTTT. This codes for CATADNIYSPLHF.

The gene calls are TRBV7-2 and TRBJ2-7, with D possibly called TRBD1 or TRBD2 (6 bases each). Trimming left V 4 bases short and J 2 bases short, with 12 bases between. In germline, CDR1 is SGHTA, CDR2 FQGNSA. The CDR3 runs to 14 residues. The CDR3 protein is CASSSQGGTYEQYV. CDR3 nucleotides: TGTGCCAGCAGCTCACAGGGAGGTACCTACGAGCAGTACGTC.

This clonotype has a count of ten or more. V usage is TRBV27 and J usage is TRBJ2-1, with D hard to call. The germline V gene encodes CDR1 MNHEY and CDR2 SMNVEV (reference sequence). V lost 8 bases, J lost 2 bases, and 16 bases lay in between. The CDR3 consists of 15 residues. CDR3 DNA: TGTGCCAGCCTTGTTTGGCCAAATACCTACAATGAGCAGTTCTTC. This sequence encodes CASLVWPNTYNEQFF.

This clonotype turned up a few times. The genes are TRBV7-2 and TRBJ1-1; D gene ambiguous. Germline CDR1 and CDR2: SGHTA and FQGNSA. The V and J ends lost 4 bases and 2 bases respectively, with 8 bases between them. The CDR3 has 13 residues. In nucleotides, the CDR3 is TGTGCCAGCAGCTCAAACCTAAACACTGAAGCTTTCTTT. Protein product: CASSSNLNTEAFF.

The V call is TRBV7-9, the J call TRBJ1-5; D is unresolved. V dropped 0 bases and J dropped 3 bases, with 9 bases sitting between them. The germline CDR1 and CDR2 sequences are SEHNR and FQNEAQ (reference sequence). CDR3 length equals 15 residues. The CDR3 sequence is CASSLAGADNQPQHF. Here the CDR3 DNA reads TGTGCCAGCAGCTTAGCAGGTGCGGACAATCAGCCCCAGCATTTT.

This clonotype was recorded a few times. V and J are TRBV4-2 and TRBJ2-1, with D uncertain. The ends were cut back, 4 bases at V and 7 bases at J, with 8 bases in the middle. The CDR3 loop spans 12 amino acids. Germline CDR1 LGHNA, CDR2 YNFKEQ. The DNA of the CDR3 is TGTGCCAGCAGCCCGGTAGGGAATGAGCAGTTCTTC. Its translation: CASSPVGNEQFF.

The chain recombines TRBV7-6 with TRBJ2-3; 9 positions agree with TRBD2. CDR3 length: 14 amino acids. J lost 4 bases, V lost 5 bases, and 4 bases had no gene match. Germline V lookup: CDR1 SGHVS, CDR2 FNYEAQ. Here the CDR3 DNA reads TGTGCCAGCAGCAAAGCGGGGGGCCCAGATACGCAGTATTTT. It is translated as CASSKAGGPDTQYF.

The table lists this clonotype with a few counts. This chain uses TRBV12-3 or TRBV12-4 with TRBJ2-1; 10 bases agree with TRBD2. V shed 6 bases and J 9 bases; nucleotides not matched to a gene: 8. The CDR3 consists of 14 residues. The chain's CDR3 is CASSTSGTSVEQFF. In DNA, the CDR3 is TGTGCCAGCAGCACTTCCGGGACTAGCGTTGAGCAGTTCTTC.

This clonotype was found a few times. V gene TRBV11-3 combines with J gene TRBJ2-5, with D tentatively TRBD2 (6 bases). V was clipped by 3 bases and J by 5 bases, with 28 bases between them. The CDR3 has 19 residues. Germline assignment: CDR1 SGHNT and CDR2 YENEEA. CDR3 loop: CASSFRDVNAGTSPETQYF. The CDR3 region has the DNA TGTGCCAGCAGCTTCCGGGATGTTAATGCGGGGACTTCGCCGGAGACCCAGTACTTC.

Only a few counts were recorded for this clonotype. The V gene is TRBV9, the J gene TRBJ1-2, with 7 bases lining up with TRBD1. The CDR3 has 16 amino acids. Germline assignment: CDR1 SGDLS and CDR2 YYNGEE. V gave up 5 bases and J gave up 7 bases; unmatched junction bases: 17. The CDR3, as DNA: TGTGCCAGCAGTCAAAGTATAGGGGGCGAGTTTGGTGGCTACACCTTC. This codes for CASSQSIGGEFGGYTF.

This clonotype has more than one count but fewer than ten. CDR3: CASSHWVSGANVLTF. CDR3 nucleotides: TGTGCCAGCAGCCACTGGGTCTCTGGGGCCAACGTCCTGACTTTC. The chain recombines TRBV3-1 with TRBJ2-6; no firm D call. Trimming pared 3 bases from V and 0 bases from J, leaving 6 bases between. CDR3 size: 15 residues. Germline V CDR1 and CDR2: LGHDT, YNNKEL (reference sequence).